Here is one T cell receptor (beta chain) with its context. The antigen is unknown. The germline CDR1 and CDR2 sequences are SGHTA and FQGNSA. V was cut by 4 bases and J by 2 bases, with 10 bases left in between. This CDR3 spans 14 amino acids. This entry is derived from a study of OX40 agonist ivuxolimab in advanced cancers. Study-wide context: The patients received ivuxolimab by intravenous route every 2 weeks at 0.01 to 10 mg/kg.

The method was immunoSEQ multiplex PCR; TCRdb's version includes in-frame clones alone and lacks a portion of them. The table lists approximately 76,000 clones, around 86% of them singletons, with 0.55% to 0.7% in the top ten. Overall study findings and caveats: On average, a greater number of expanded clones characterised CD8+ T cells relative to CD4+. Partial responders at 0.1-3.0 mg/kg had among the lowest clonal expansion. By week 6 at 0.1 to 3.0 mg/kg, blood CD4+ and CD8+ T cells had expanded clonally.

Sequences were derived from CD4+ or CD8+ T cells sorted from blood, sampled in a trial of the OX40 agonist ivuxolimab. The sequence derives from an adult with an advanced solid tumor such as melanoma, head and neck, liver or kidney cancer. The chain uses TRBV7-2 and TRBJ2-3, with D possibly matching TRBD1 (5 bases). The CDR3 is CASSSRVVTDTQYF. The CDR3 nucleotides read TGTGCCAGCAGCTCCAGGGTGGTCACAGATACGCAGTATTTT.